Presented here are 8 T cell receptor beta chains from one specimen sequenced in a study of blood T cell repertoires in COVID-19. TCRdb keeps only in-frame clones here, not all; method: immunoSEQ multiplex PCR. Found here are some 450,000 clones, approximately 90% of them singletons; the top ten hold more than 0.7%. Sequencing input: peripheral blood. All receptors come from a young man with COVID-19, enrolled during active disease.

The CDR3 reads CASSSAMYTQYF. The CDR3 nucleotides are TGTGCCAGCAGCTCAGCGATGTATACGCAGTATTTT. The V call is TRBV12-3 or TRBV12-4, the J call TRBJ2-3, with D unresolved. V was shortened by 6 bases and J by 7 bases, with 11 bases between the two germline ends. CDR3 length equals 12 residues.

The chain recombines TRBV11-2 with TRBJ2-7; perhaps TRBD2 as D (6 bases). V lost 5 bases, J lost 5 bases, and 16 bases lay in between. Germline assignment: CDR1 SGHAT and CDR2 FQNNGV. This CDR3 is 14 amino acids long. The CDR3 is CASSPPNAGNEQYF. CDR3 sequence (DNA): TGTGCCAGCAGCCCACCTAATGCGGGGAACGAGCAGTACTTC. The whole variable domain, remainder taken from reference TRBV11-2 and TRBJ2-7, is EAGVAQSPRYKIIEKRQSVAFWCNPISGHATLYWYQQILGQGPKLLIQFQNNGVVDDSQLPKDRFSAERLKGVDSTLKIQPAKLEDSAVYLCASSPPNAGNEQYFGPGTRLTVT.

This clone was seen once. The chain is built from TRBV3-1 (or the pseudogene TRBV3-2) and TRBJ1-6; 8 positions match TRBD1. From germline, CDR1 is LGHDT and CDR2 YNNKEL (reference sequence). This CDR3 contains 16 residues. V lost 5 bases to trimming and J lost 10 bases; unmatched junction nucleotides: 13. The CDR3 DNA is TGTGCCAGCAGCAAAGGACAGGGTCGTGTAAACTCACCCCTCCACTTT. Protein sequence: CASSKGQGRVNSPLHF.

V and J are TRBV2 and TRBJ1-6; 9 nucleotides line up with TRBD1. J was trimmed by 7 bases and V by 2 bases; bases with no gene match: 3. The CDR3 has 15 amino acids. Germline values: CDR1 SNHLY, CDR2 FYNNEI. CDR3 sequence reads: CASSEWGTGNSPLHF. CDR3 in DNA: TGTGCCAGCAGTGAATGGGGGACAGGGAATTCACCCCTCCACTTT. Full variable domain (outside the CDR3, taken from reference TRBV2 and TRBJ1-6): EPEVTQTPSHQVTQMGQEVILRCVPISNHLYFYWYRQILGQKVEFLVSFYNNEISEKSEIFDDQFSVERPDGSNFTLKIRSTKLEDSAMYFCASSEWGTGNSPLHFGNGTRLTVT.

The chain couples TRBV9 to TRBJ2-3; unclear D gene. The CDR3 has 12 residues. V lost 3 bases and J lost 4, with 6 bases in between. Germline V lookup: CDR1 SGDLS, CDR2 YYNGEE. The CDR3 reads CASSAPPDTQYF. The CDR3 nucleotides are TGTGCCAGCAGCGCTCCCCCAGATACGCAGTATTTT.

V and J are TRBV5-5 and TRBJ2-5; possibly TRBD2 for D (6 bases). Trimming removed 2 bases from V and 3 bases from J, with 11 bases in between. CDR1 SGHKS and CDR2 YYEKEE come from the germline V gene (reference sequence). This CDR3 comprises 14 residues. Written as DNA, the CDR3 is TGTGCCAGCAGCTTAGTCACTAGCAAAGAGACCCAGTACTTC. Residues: CASSLVTSKETQYF.

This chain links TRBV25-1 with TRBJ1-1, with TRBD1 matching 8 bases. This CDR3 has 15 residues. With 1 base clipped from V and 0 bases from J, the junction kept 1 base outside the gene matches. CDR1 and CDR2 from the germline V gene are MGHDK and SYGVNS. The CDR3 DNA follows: TGTGCCAGCAGTGAATGGACAGGGTTGAACACTGAAGCTTTCTTT. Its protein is CASSEWTGLNTEAFF. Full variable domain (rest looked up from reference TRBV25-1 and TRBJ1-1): EADIYQTPRYLVIGTGKKITLECSQTMGHDKMYWYQQDPGMELHLIHYSYGVNSTEKGDLSSESTVSRIRTEHFPLTLESARPSHTSQYLCASSEWTGLNTEAFFGQGTRLTVV.

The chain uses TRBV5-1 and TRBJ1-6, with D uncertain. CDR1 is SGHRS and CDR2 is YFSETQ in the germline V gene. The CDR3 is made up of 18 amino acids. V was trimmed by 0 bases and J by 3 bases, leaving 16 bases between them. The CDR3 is CASSLAYLGNLYNSPLHF. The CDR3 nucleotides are TGCGCCAGCAGCTTGGCCTATCTCGGGAACCTCTATAATTCACCCCTCCACTTT.